The 32 T cell receptor beta chains listed next were all sequenced from one sample in a study of shared clonotypes between healthy human individuals (TCRdb year 2020). CD8 naive samples were CD45RO-negative cells positively selected for CCR7, giving a CD45RA+CCR7+ population that excluded TemRA cells. Receptor amplification or capture employed the immunoSEQ multiplex PCR assay. The source is immuneACCESS, and TCRdb retained only in-frame sequences with V and J called. Part of the clones is not carried over; for the studies checked, unresolved V genes explain less than half of this, and the remainder is unexplained. The sample yields about 2 million clones; approximately 94% were counted once. The top ten hold around 1.2% of the sample. Sequencing input: naive CD8+ T cells sorted from blood. What the cell subset or site label conveys for this sample: CD45RA+CCR7+. These receptors came from a man younger than 35 in good health.

DNA for the CDR3: TGTGCCAGCAGCCCCTATGGGATGGGAGCATACGAGCAGTACTTC. Amino acids: CASSPYGMGAYEQYF. V gene TRBV14 combines with J gene TRBJ2-7, with a tentative D call TRBD2 (5 bases). There are 15 residues in the CDR3. Germline CDR1 and CDR2: SGHDN and FVKESK. V lost 4 bases and J lost 4, with 17 bases in between.

The V call is TRBV7-2, the J call TRBJ2-7; 12 nucleotides line up with TRBD2. V lost 5 bases to trimming and J lost 0 bases; unmatched junction nucleotides: 2. Germline CDR1 reads SGHTA; CDR2 reads FQGNSA. The CDR3 covers 15 residues. The CDR3 DNA sequence: TGTGCCAGCAGCCGGGGACTAGCGGGCTCCTACGAGCAGTACTTC. The encoded protein is CASSRGLAGSYEQYF.

J is TRBJ2-7 and V is TRBV7-6, with 11 positions matching TRBD1. V shed 0 bases, J shed 2 bases, and the junction held 3 bases outside the gene matches. The CDR3 spans 16 residues. Looked up from germline, CDR1 is SGHVS and CDR2 is FNYEAQ. DNA for the CDR3: TGTGCCAGCAGCTTAGCACCGGGACAGGGGGCCTACGAGCAGTACTTC. Translating it yields CASSLAPGQGAYEQYF. The full variable domain, its missing parts supplied by reference TRBV7-6 and TRBJ2-7, is GAGVSQSPRYKVTKRGQDVALRCDPISGHVSLYWYRQALGQGPEFLTYFNYEAQQDKSGLPNDRFSAERPEGSISTLTIQRTEQRDSAMYRCASSLAPGQGAYEQYFGPGTRLTVT.

The chain employs TRBV4-3 and TRBJ2-5, with D hard to call. Germline V lookup: CDR1 LGHNA, CDR2 YSLEER. Between the trimmed V and J ends, which lost 0 bases and 2 bases, there was a span of 10 bases. CDR3 length: 15 amino acids. The CDR3 region has the DNA TGCGCCAGCAGCCAAGAGTTGGTGTTACAAGAGACCCAGTACTTC. Translated: CASSQELVLQETQYF.

This rearrangement joins TRBV18 to TRBJ2-7, with 7 bases lining up with TRBD2. J lost 1 base, V lost 6 bases, and 6 bases had no gene match. The CDR3 contains 14 residues. Germline-derived CDR1 and CDR2 are KGHSH and LQKENI. In DNA, the CDR3 is TGTGCCAGCTCTCCAAGGGAGGGGTCCTACGAGCAGTACTTC. Its translation: CASSPREGSYEQYF. Together with reference TRBV18 and TRBJ2-7, the CDR3 gives the full variable domain: NAGVMQNPRHLVRRRGQEARLRCSPMKGHSHVYWYRQLPEEGLKFMVYLQKENIIDESGMPKERFSAEFPKEGPSILRIQQVVRGDSAAYFCASSPREGSYEQYFGPGTRLTVT.

This chain uses TRBV30 with TRBJ2-2; 12 nucleotides line up with TRBD1. This CDR3 region has 13 residues. Unmatched junction bases numbered 1, after V lost 5 bases and J lost 6 bases. Germline CDR1 reads GTSNPN; CDR2 reads SVGIG (reference sequence). CDR3 sequence reads: CAWGTGGAGELFF. CDR3 DNA: TGTGCCTGGGGGACAGGGGGCGCCGGGGAGCTGTTTTTT. Full variable domain (rest looked up from reference TRBV30 and TRBJ2-2): SQTIHQWPATLVQPVGSPLSLECTVEGTSNPNLYWYRQAAGRGLQLLFYSVGIGQISSEVPQNLSASRPQDRQFILSSKKLLLSDSGFYLCAWGTGGAGELFFGEGSRLTVL.

This chain uses TRBV4-3 with TRBJ2-7; D is unresolved. CDR3 length equals 13 residues. CDR1 is LGHNA and CDR2 is YSLEER in the germline V gene. With 3 bases removed from V and 3 bases from J, the gap between germline ends came to 9 bases. The CDR3 region has the DNA TGCGCCAGCAGCCAGGGTAAGGACTACGAGCAGTACTTC. Translation: CASSQGKDYEQYF.

The V and J genes are TRBV4-1 and TRBJ2-3; the D is unclear. The length of the CDR3 is 15 residues. The V gene lost 8 bases and the J gene lost 0 bases, with 15 bases spanning the gap. Germline-derived CDR1 and CDR2 are MGHRA and YSYEKL. The chain's CDR3 is CASLPFLGSTDTQYF. The CDR3 bases are TGCGCCAGCCTTCCCTTTCTTGGTAGCACAGATACGCAGTATTTT.

In its sample, this clone was seen once. CDR3 coding DNA: TGTGCCAGCAGCTCAACGATCAGCTCGGGGGCCAGTGGCTACACCTTC. It is translated as CASSSTISSGASGYTF. The rearrangement uses TRBV7-6 and TRBJ1-2; possible D gene TRBD1, 6 bases. V was trimmed by 4 bases and J by 7 bases, leaving 22 bases between them. The V gene's germline CDR1 is SGHVS and CDR2 FNYEAQ. The CDR3 length is 16 residues.

The chain carries TRBV7-9 and TRBJ1-2, with D possibly matching TRBD1 (5 bases). CDR1 and CDR2 from the germline V gene are SEHNR and FQNEAQ (reference sequence). V lost 6 bases, J lost 0 bases, and 17 bases lay in between. This CDR3 region has 16 residues. In nucleotides, the CDR3 is TGTGCCAGCAGAATAGCGGGGGAGGGACCTAACTATGGCTACACCTTC. It translates to CASRIAGEGPNYGYTF. The entire variable domain, with the rest obtained from reference TRBV7-9 and TRBJ1-2, is as follows: DTGVSQNPRHKITKRGQNVTFRCDPISEHNRLYWYRQTLGQGPEFLTYFQNEAQLEKSRLLSDRFSAERPKGSFSTLEIQRTEQGDSAMYLCASRIAGEGPNYGYTFGSGTRLTVV.

As to this clone: Other DNA sequences in the sample encode the same CDR3. The rearrangement links TRBV9 to TRBJ2-7; 8 positions match TRBD1. This CDR3 has 14 amino acids. From germline, CDR1 is SGDLS and CDR2 YYNGEE. J lost 3 bases, V lost 2 bases, and 4 bases had no gene match. The CDR3 loop is CASSVDRGGYEQYF. DNA of the CDR3: TGTGCCAGCAGCGTTGACAGGGGCGGCTACGAGCAGTACTTC.

A note on this clone: This sample includes further DNA sequences coding for the same CDR3. This chain uses TRBV6-5 with TRBJ2-7; D not certain. This CDR3 spans 14 amino acids. Per the germline V gene, CDR1 is MNHEY and CDR2 is SVGAGI. Trimming stripped 2 bases from V and 0 bases from J, with 8 bases between. Here the CDR3 reads CASSYVGSSYEQYF. For the CDR3, the DNA is TGTGCCAGCAGTTACGTTGGGTCCTCCTACGAGCAGTACTTC.

The V call is TRBV5-4, the J call TRBJ2-3; TRBD2 matches 14 bases. The CDR3 length is 20 residues. CDR1 is SGHNT, CDR2 YYREEE, per germline (reference sequence). The junction had 18 bases not matched to a gene; V was cut back by 5 bases and J by 4 bases. Here the CDR3 reads CASRRAVPGLAGALSDTQYF. The CDR3 region has the DNA TGTGCCAGCAGACGTGCTGTCCCGGGACTAGCGGGAGCACTATCAGATACGCAGTATTTT. Looking up the rest from reference TRBV5-4 and TRBJ2-3 gives the full variable domain: ETGVTQSPTHLIKTRGQQVTLRCSSQSGHNTVSWYQQALGQGPQFIFQYYREEENGRGNFPPRFSGLQFPNYSSELNVNALELDDSALYLCASRRAVPGLAGALSDTQYFGPGTRLTVL.

Worth noting for this clone: Other DNA sequences in the sample encode the same CDR3. The chain uses TRBV18 and TRBJ1-1; no reliable D call. Germline loops: CDR1 KGHSH, CDR2 LQKENI. The CDR3 has 12 amino acids. Trimming left V 2 bases short and J 0 bases short, with 1 base between. As DNA, the CDR3 is TGTGCCAGCTCACCATTGAACACTGAAGCTTTCTTT. Encoded protein: CASSPLNTEAFF.

The V call is TRBV7-9, the J call TRBJ2-6; D unclear. Trimming removed 0 bases from V and 4 bases from J, with 10 bases in between. This CDR3 has 16 residues. Germline V gives CDR1 SEHNR, CDR2 FQNEAQ (reference sequence). This CDR3 reads CASSLAVDAGANVLTF. The CDR3 DNA follows: TGTGCCAGCAGCTTAGCCGTGGACGCCGGGGCCAACGTCCTGACTTTC.

The rearrangement joins TRBV27 to TRBJ2-1; no clear D gene. The CDR3 spans 12 residues. Trimming left V 6 bases short and J 6 bases short, with 9 bases between. Germline V gene lookup returns CDR1 MNHEY and CDR2 SMNVEV (reference sequence). The CDR3 region is CASRPPSNEQFF. In nucleotides, the CDR3 is TGTGCCAGCAGGCCCCCCAGCAATGAGCAGTTCTTC.

This sequence joins TRBV27 and TRBJ2-4; no definite D call. CDR1 is MNHEY, CDR2 SMNVEV, per germline (reference sequence). The V end was cut by 6 bases, the J end by 0 bases, with 18 bases between. The CDR3 length is 17 residues. For the CDR3, the DNA is TGTGCCAGCAGCCCGCTACGAGGAGATTTAGCCAAAAACATTCAGTACTTC. Amino acids: CASSPLRGDLAKNIQYF.

CDR3 loop: CASSPRTSSPHEQYF. In nucleotides, the CDR3 is TGTGCCAGCAGCCCTCGGACCTCCTCCCCTCACGAGCAGTACTTC. The chain combines TRBV7-9 with TRBJ2-7; D remains ambiguous. Germline V gives CDR1 SEHNR, CDR2 FQNEAQ (reference sequence). The CDR3 extends over 15 amino acids. Trimming cost V 5 bases and J 5 bases, with 19 bases left between them.

V gene TRBV6-1 combines with J gene TRBJ1-2; a weak D match, TRBD1 (5 bases). Between the trimmed V and J ends, which lost 6 bases and 5 bases, there was a span of 19 bases. CDR3 size: 15 residues. CDR1 and CDR2 from the germline V gene are MNHNS and SASEGT. DNA of the CDR3: TGTGCCAGCAGAGATGGGGTGGCAGGGATGTATGGCTACACCTTC. Translation: CASRDGVAGMYGYTF.

On this clone: Other DNA sequences from this sample encode an identical CDR3 as well. The chain combines TRBV6-5 with TRBJ2-1; the match to TRBD2 covers 11 bases. The germline V gene encodes CDR1 MNHEY and CDR2 SVGAGI. The CDR3 runs 15 residues. Losses at the gene ends were 5 bases for V and 2 bases for J; bases not matched to a gene: 2. The CDR3: CASSQTSGTYNEQFF. CDR3 sequence (DNA): TGTGCCAGCAGTCAGACTAGCGGGACCTACAATGAGCAGTTCTTC.

A note on this clone: This sample includes further DNA sequences coding for the same CDR3. The rearrangement joins TRBV6-1 to TRBJ2-2; D not resolved. V shed 0 bases and J shed 5 bases, with 4 bases lying between them. This CDR3 has 13 residues. CDR1 and CDR2 (germline): MNHNS, SASEGT. The DNA of the CDR3 is TGTGCCAGCAGTGAAGCGAGAACCGGGGAGCTGTTTTTT. Protein product: CASSEARTGELFF.

J is TRBJ2-2 and V is TRBV9; 7 positions match TRBD2. This CDR3 region has 13 residues. Germline V gene lookup returns CDR1 SGDLS and CDR2 YYNGEE. With 3 bases clipped from V and 7 bases from J, the junction kept 3 bases outside the gene matches. The CDR3 DNA is TGTGCCAGCAGCGCCCGGGGGGACGGGGAGCTGTTTTTT. Amino acids: CASSARGDGELFF.

The chain is built from TRBV10-3 and TRBJ2-7; D is perhaps TRBD1 or TRBD2 (5 bases each). Trimming removed 10 bases from V and 2 bases from J, with 12 bases in between. The CDR3 covers 12 residues. Germline values: CDR1 ENHRY, CDR2 SYGVKD. CDR3 sequence (DNA): TGTGCCACATGGGACGGTACCTACGAGCAGTACTTC. As protein: CATWDGTYEQYF.

In DNA form, the CDR3 reads TGCGCCAGCAGCCCCTCGGGAGGGGGCAAGACCCTCCACTTT. This codes for CASSPSGGGKTLHF. The chain joins TRBV5-1 to TRBJ1-6; the match to TRBD1 covers 7 bases. This CDR3 has 14 residues. Trimming at V came to 4 bases and at J to 14 bases, leaving 12 bases not matched to a gene. Germline V gene data show CDR1 as SGHRS and CDR2 as YFSETQ.

This chain connects TRBV6-1 to TRBJ1-1, with a possible D match to TRBD1 (6 bases). The germline gives CDR1 MNHNS, CDR2 SASEGT. V gave up 5 bases and J gave up 4 bases, with 11 bases separating them. CDR3 size: 13 residues. The CDR3 nucleotides read TGTGCCAGCAGTTGGGGGCGTAGCACTGAAGCTTTCTTT. Residues: CASSWGRSTEAFF.

V usage is TRBV7-2 and J usage is TRBJ2-4, with 9 bases aligning to TRBD2. The CDR3 has 16 residues. Trimming removed 1 base from V and 10 bases from J; junction bases left unmatched: 11. Germline lookup yields CDR1 SGHTA and CDR2 FQGNSA. The CDR3 loop is CASSLGAGGGAEIQYF. The CDR3 DNA sequence: TGTGCCAGCAGCTTAGGAGCGGGCGGGGGGGCCGAAATTCAGTACTTC.

The V call is TRBV6-5, the J call TRBJ1-5; D is unclear. The germline V gene encodes CDR1 MNHEY and CDR2 SVGAGI. Between the trimmed V and J ends, which lost 5 bases and 3 bases, there was a span of 5 bases. The CDR3 sequence is 12 residues long. The CDR3 spells CASSPFNQPQHF. The CDR3 bases are TGTGCCAGCAGTCCGTTCAATCAGCCCCAGCATTTT.

The CDR3, as DNA: TGTGCCTCAGAACTATATGGCTACACCTTC. Translated: CASELYGYTF. The chain uses TRBV6-6 and TRBJ1-2; D remains ambiguous. This CDR3 has 10 amino acids. Looked up from germline, CDR1 is MNHNY and CDR2 is SVGAGI (reference sequence). V was trimmed by 11 bases and J by 5 bases, leaving 9 bases between them.

This chain uses TRBV7-9 with TRBJ2-7, with 7 positions matching TRBD2. J lost 5 bases, V lost 1 base, and 8 bases had no gene match. Germline loops: CDR1 SEHNR, CDR2 FQNEAQ (reference sequence). This CDR3 contains 15 residues. CDR3 in DNA: TGTGCCAGCAGCTTAGTCGGCGGCGGGAGTAACGAGCAGTACTTC. Translation gives CASSLVGGGSNEQYF.

This sequence joins TRBV5-4 and TRBJ2-3; D unclear. The CDR3 is 13 residues long. Germline loops: CDR1 SGHNT, CDR2 YYREEE (reference sequence). Trimming pared 4 bases from V and 12 bases from J, leaving 18 bases between. CDR3 bases: TGTGCCAGCAGCGAAACCGTAGGGCCACGCCAGTATTTT. It yields the protein CASSETVGPRQYF.

As to this clone: This sample includes further DNA sequences coding for the same CDR3. The rearrangement uses TRBV4-1 and TRBJ2-7; D remains ambiguous. V lost 3 bases and J 1 base, leaving 10 bases between the germline ends. This CDR3 has 14 residues. Germline CDR1 and CDR2: MGHRA and YSYEKL. For the CDR3, the DNA is TGCGCCAGCAGCCAGCTAGTGGGGTCCTACGAGCAGTACTTC. Its protein product is CASSQLVGSYEQYF.

The rearrangement links TRBV7-2 to TRBJ2-5; 8 positions agree with TRBD2. Germline V gene sequence: CDR1 SGHTA, CDR2 FQGNSA. The CDR3 length is 16 residues. J was trimmed by 0 bases and V by 5 bases; bases with no gene match: 8. The CDR3 coding sequence is TGTGCCAGCAGCCACGGGAGGGAGGGGTACCAAGAGACCCAGTACTTC. Residues: CASSHGREGYQETQYF.